What follows are 21 T cell receptor beta chains derived from one specimen sequenced in a study of Graves' ophthalmopathy and Graves' hyperthyroidism (dated by TCRdb to about 2018). The run used an Illumina HiSeq 2000. For repertoire sequencing, the TCR beta CDR3 regions were amplified from RNA transcripts. The first round was an RT-PCR using HTBI primers with the Qiagen OneStep RT-PCR kit, and this first round was followed by a second-round multiplex PCR, then size selection and purification. The public reads were quality trimmed at Q25 with fastp and then assembled into clones with MiXCR by TCRdb, keeping productive beta chains. Under each unique CDR3 protein, matching rows form one entry showing the most common genes and DNA. The sample profile shows 300,000 to 400,000 distinct CDR3 sequences; 15% to 20% of them were found once. The ten top clones hold approximately 13% of the sample. Sample: peripheral blood. The receptors come from an adult man with Graves' ophthalmopathy.

This clonotype was picked up many times. J is TRBJ1-2 and V is TRBV30, with D unresolved. Between the trimmed V and J ends, which lost 0 bases and 4 bases, there was a span of 3 bases. Germline V lookup: CDR1 GTSNPN, CDR2 SVGIG (reference sequence). The CDR3 totals 11 residues. The CDR3 protein is CAWSVTYGYTF. CDR3 nucleotides: TGTGCCTGGAGTGTAACCTATGGCTACACCTTC.

This clonotype showed up many times. J is TRBJ2-4 and V is TRBV12-3 or TRBV12-4, with 7 bases lining up with TRBD1. V lost 9 bases, J lost 6 bases, and 8 bases stayed unmatched. This CDR3 is 13 amino acids long. CDR3 nucleotides: TGTGCCAGTAGCTTCGACAGGGTAAACATTCAGTACTTC. Translated, it gives CASSFDRVNIQYF.

The rearrangement links TRBV6-1 to TRBJ1-6; D might be TRBD1 (6 bases). The CDR3 sequence is 19 residues long. Germline-derived CDR1 and CDR2 are MNHNS and SASEGT. Deletions cut 5 bases from V and 5 bases from J, with 25 bases between. The CDR3 sequence: CASSTNREGWSRNNSPLHF. The CDR3 DNA reads TGTGCCAGCAGTACCAACAGGGAGGGATGGTCGAGGAATAATTCACCCCTCCACTTT.

This clonotype appeared a single time. The chain employs TRBV6-5 and TRBJ1-1; D remains ambiguous. The ends were cut back, 3 bases at V and 1 base at J, with 18 bases in the middle. Per the germline V gene, CDR1 is MNHEY and CDR2 is SVGAGI. This CDR3 region has 17 residues. CDR3 DNA: TGTGCCAGCAGTTATGGATTCGATGAGGGCCCGAACACTGAAGCTTTCTTT. Its protein is CASSYGFDEGPNTEAFF.

This clonotype was seen repeatedly, ten times or more. The chain is built from TRBV28 and TRBJ2-5; D is uncertain. CDR3 size: 10 residues. Germline V gene data show CDR1 as MDHEN and CDR2 as SYDVKM. Trimming removed 8 bases at V and 4 bases at J, with 5 bases between. CDR3 residues: CASLGETQYF. CDR3 coding DNA: TGTGCCAGCCTGGGAGAGACCCAGTACTTC.

This clonotype showed up many times. This rearrangement joins TRBV12-3 or TRBV12-4 to TRBJ2-2; 10 nucleotides align to TRBD2. The J segment lost 4 bases and the V segment lost 6 bases, leaving 11 bases of the junction unmatched. There are 17 residues in the CDR3. This chain's CDR3 is CASRLLAGDSATGELFF. CDR3 nucleotide sequence: TGTGCCAGCAGGCTTCTAGCGGGGGACTCGGCCACCGGGGAGCTGTTTTTT.

This clonotype occurred many times. The chain joins TRBV12-3 or TRBV12-4 to TRBJ1-5; TRBD1 is a possible D gene (5 bases). With the DNA end fitting TRBJ2-3 better, the J assignment may be wrong. The CDR3 is 13 amino acids. The CDR3 protein is CASSRRGNQPQYF. In DNA form, the CDR3 reads TGTGCCAGCAGTCGAAGGGGAAATCAGCCCCAGTATTTT.

There are many counts of this clonotype. This chain connects TRBV20-1 to TRBJ1-1; 8 bases fit TRBD1. Losses at the gene ends were 5 bases for V and 5 bases for J; bases not matched to a gene: 7. This CDR3 spans 13 amino acids. Per the germline V gene, CDR1 is DFQATT and CDR2 is SNEGSKA (reference sequence). Here the CDR3 DNA reads TGCAGTGCTCCTCGACAGGGGAAAACTGAAGCTTTCTTT. It translates to CSAPRQGKTEAFF.

In this sample, this clonotype turned up many times. The chain uses TRBV4-2 and TRBJ1-5; no firm D call. CDR3 length: 14 residues. V lost 0 bases and J 5 bases, leaving 8 bases between the germline ends. The germline gives CDR1 LGHNA, CDR2 YNFKEQ. The CDR3, as DNA: TGTGCCAGCAGCCAAGAATGGAGGGATCAGCCCCAGCATTTT. Protein sequence: CASSQEWRDQPQHF.

This clonotype was counted ten times or more. This sequence joins TRBV5-1 and TRBJ2-2; tentatively, D is TRBD2 (5 bases). This CDR3 comprises 17 residues. Trimming pared 4 bases from V and 3 bases from J, leaving 19 bases between. Germline V gene data show CDR1 as SGHRS and CDR2 as YFSETQ. CDR3 sequence: CASSHNFGVGDTGELFF. The CDR3 DNA reads as TGCGCCAGCAGCCACAATTTCGGGGTGGGCGACACCGGGGAGCTGTTTTTT.

Many counts were recorded for this clonotype. The V call is TRBV9, the J call TRBJ2-5, with 10 nucleotides matching TRBD2. The CDR3 loop spans 15 amino acids. Unmatched junction bases numbered 3, after V lost 4 bases and J lost 0 bases. Per germline, CDR1 SGDLS and CDR2 YYNGEE. The CDR3 protein is CASSLAGAHQETQYF. The CDR3 DNA follows: TGTGCCAGCAGCCTAGCGGGAGCGCACCAAGAGACCCAGTACTTC.

The J gene is TRBJ2-7, the V gene TRBV11-2, with D perhaps TRBD1 (5 bases). The CDR3 sequence is 13 residues long. V was pared by 6 bases and J by 4 bases, with 13 bases between. CDR1 is SGHAT, CDR2 FQNNGV, per germline. The CDR3 nucleotides read TGTGCCAGCAGTTCCTTGACAGTTTACGAGCAGTACTTC. Amino acids: CASSSLTVYEQYF.

There are many counts of this clonotype. The chain recombines TRBV27 with TRBJ1-5, with a tentative D call TRBD1 (5 bases). Germline CDR1 MNHEY, CDR2 SMNVEV (reference sequence). The V and J ends lost 0 bases and 7 bases respectively, with 13 bases between them. The CDR3 is 15 amino acids. This chain's CDR3 is CASSLSVTRGQPQHF. In DNA, the CDR3 is TGTGCCAGCAGTTTATCAGTAACTCGGGGGCAGCCCCAGCATTTT.

This clonotype occurred many times. V usage is TRBV7-9 and J usage is TRBJ2-5; possible D gene TRBD1, 6 bases. Germline V gives CDR1 SEHNR, CDR2 FQNEAQ (reference sequence). The V and J ends lost 5 bases and 0 bases respectively, with 16 bases between them. The CDR3 contains 16 residues. In DNA, the CDR3 is TGTGCCAGCAGCAACACAGGGTTCATGTACCAAGAGACCCAGTACTTC. Translation: CASSNTGFMYQETQYF.

This clonotype was found once. V is TRBV5-1 and J is TRBJ2-5; TRBD2 agrees at 7 bases. The V gene's germline CDR1 is SGHRS and CDR2 YFSETQ. This CDR3 contains 16 residues. Trimming removed 0 bases from V and 9 bases from J; junction bases left unmatched: 14. The CDR3 sequence: CASSLGPGGGSESQYF. The CDR3 bases are TGCGCCAGCAGCTTGGGGCCTGGCGGGGGATCGGAGTCCCAGTACTTC.

The chain links TRBV28 to TRBJ1-2; 8 bases match TRBD1. Per germline, CDR1 MDHEN and CDR2 SYDVKM. This CDR3 spans 15 amino acids. The junction had 10 bases not matched to a gene; V was cut back by 6 bases and J by 4 bases. In DNA, the CDR3 is TGTGCCAGCAGCGTGCGGGACAGGACCTCCTATGGCTACACCTTC. Translated: CASSVRDRTSYGYTF.

This clonotype was counted ten times or more. The chain has TRBV13 and TRBJ2-2; D is unclear. In germline, CDR1 is PRHDT, CDR2 FYEKMQ (reference sequence). V lost 1 base and J 6 bases, leaving 9 bases between the germline ends. The CDR3 covers 14 residues. CDR3: CASSLEGAAGELFF. The CDR3 region has the DNA TGTGCCAGCAGCTTAGAAGGCGCGGCCGGGGAGCTGTTTTTT.

Many counts were recorded for this clonotype. The chain links TRBV20-1 to TRBJ2-5, with 13 bases lining up with TRBD2. The CDR3 covers 16 residues. V dropped 7 bases and J dropped 6; count of bases not matched to a gene: 14. CDR1 and CDR2 from the germline V gene are DFQATT and SNEGSKA (reference sequence). This chain's CDR3 is CSVSTGTSGILKTQYF. The DNA for the CDR3 is TGCAGTGTATCAACCGGGACTAGCGGGATCCTAAAGACCCAGTACTTC.

This clonotype was recorded many times. The genes are TRBV19 and TRBJ2-7; D possibly corresponds to TRBD2 (5 bases). The CDR3 totals 13 residues. Germline V gene data show CDR1 as LNHDA and CDR2 as SQIVND (reference sequence). Trimming pared 4 bases from V and 3 bases from J, leaving 10 bases between. The CDR3 DNA reads as TGTGCCAGTAGTAATGGACGGGACTACGAGCAGTACTTC. Translation: CASSNGRDYEQYF.

This clonotype occurred many times. The genes are TRBV5-1 and TRBJ1-2; D might be TRBD1 (5 bases). Germline V gene data show CDR1 as SGHRS and CDR2 as YFSETQ. Between the trimmed V and J ends, which lost 0 bases and 5 bases, there was a span of 14 bases. The CDR3 contains 15 residues. Here the CDR3 DNA reads TGCGCCAGCAGCTTGGCCTCGGTGACAGATTATGGCTACACCTTC. Translation: CASSLASVTDYGYTF. Based on the CDR3 plus reference TRBV5-1 and TRBJ1-2, the full variable domain is KAGVTQTPRYLIKTRGQQVTLSCSPISGHRSVSWYQQTPGQGLQFLFEYFSETQRNKGNFPGRFSGRQFSNSRSEMNVSTLELGDSALYLCASSLASVTDYGYTFGSGTRLTVV.

V is TRBV6-5 and J is TRBJ2-7; TRBD1 matches at 7 bases. The V and J ends lost 1 base and 4 bases, in that order; junction bases with no gene match: 7. The CDR3 consists of 15 residues. Germline-derived CDR1 and CDR2 are MNHEY and SVGAGI. CDR3 region: CASSYYGTDPYEQYF. CDR3 coding DNA: TGTGCCAGCAGTTACTACGGGACAGACCCTTACGAGCAGTACTTC.